The next 11 T cell receptor beta chains were all read from a single sample in a study of early T cells in non-severe SARS-CoV-2 infection. TCRdb called the 5' RACE reads again in MiXCR, with one record for every CDR3 protein. The repertoire consists of 35,000 to 45,000 distinct CDR3 sequences, with roughly 5.3% occurring once and the leading ten covering roughly 27%. The sample was whole blood. The origin of the receptors is an adult who was a healthcare worker with PCR-confirmed SARS-CoV-2 infection or an uninfected control (not recorded which).

This clonotype was counted at least ten times. V is TRBV10-3 and J is TRBJ2-1; a weak D match, TRBD2 (6 bases). The CDR3 totals 15 residues. The germline V gene encodes CDR1 ENHRY and CDR2 SYGVKD. V was shortened by 5 bases and J by 4 bases, with 15 bases between the two germline ends. The CDR3 DNA sequence: TGTGCCATCAGTCCCGGGGCTAGCGTGTACAATGAGCAGTTCTTC. It specifies CAISPGASVYNEQFF.

A word on this clonotype: This sequence may be a read error, since a much larger clone differs from it by one base. Without the conserved terminal phenylalanine or tryptophan, this CDR3 likely stems from a read error. J is TRBJ2-1 and V is TRBV27; no definite D call. CDR1 is MNHEY, CDR2 SMNVEV, per germline (reference sequence). The length of the CDR3 is 14 residues. The V and J ends lost 5 bases and 5 bases respectively, with 13 bases between them. Written as DNA, the CDR3 is TGTGCCAGCAGTGAGAGTTGGGCCCACAATGAGCAGTTCTCC. Protein: CASSESWAHNEQFS.

This clonotype occurred a few times. The rearrangement uses TRBV12-3 or TRBV12-4 and TRBJ2-2; TRBD1 is a possible D gene (6 bases). Trimming took off 5 bases at V and 0 bases at J, with 13 bases between the two ends. CDR3 length equals 16 residues. CDR3 sequence (DNA): TGTGCCAGCAGTCCCCAAGGGACACCGAACACCGGGGAGCTGTTTTTT. This gives the protein CASSPQGTPNTGELFF.

V is TRBV11-1 and J is TRBJ1-1; TRBD1 is a possible D gene (6 bases). V was clipped by 4 bases and J by 4 bases, with 19 bases between them. The CDR3 consists of 16 residues. CDR1 is SGHAT, CDR2 FQDESV, per germline (reference sequence). CDR3 in DNA: TGTGCCAGCAGCTATACCCACGGGGGCGCGGGCACTGAAGCTTTCTTT. Protein product: CASSYTHGGAGTEAFF. The full variable domain, with the rest looked up from reference TRBV11-1 and TRBJ1-1, is EAEVAQSPRYKITEKSQAVAFWCDPISGHATLYWYRQILGQGPELLVQFQDESVVDDSQLPKDRFSAERLKGVDSTLKIQPAELGDSAMYLCASSYTHGGAGTEAFFGQGTRLTVV.

Ten or more counts support this clonotype. CDR3: CASSLVGRYSPLHF. CDR3 DNA sequence: TGCGCCAGCAGCTTGGTAGGGAGGTATTCACCCCTCCACTTT. The chain employs TRBV5-1 and TRBJ1-6; D unresolved. Trimming cost V 0 bases and J 8 bases, with 9 bases left between them. The CDR3 is 14 amino acids. Germline CDR1 SGHRS, CDR2 YFSETQ.

This clonotype was found many times. The rearrangement joins TRBV19 to TRBJ2-7; 7 positions agree with TRBD1. J was trimmed by 5 bases and V by 2 bases; bases with no gene match: 9. The CDR3 length is 15 residues. Germline lookup yields CDR1 LNHDA and CDR2 SQIVND (reference sequence). This CDR3 reads CASSIPRQGGHEQYF. CDR3 coding DNA: TGTGCCAGTAGTATACCCCGACAGGGCGGCCACGAGCAGTACTTC.

This clonotype has ten or more counts. The chain links TRBV7-8 to TRBJ2-1; no clear D. The V and J ends lost 4 bases and 7 bases respectively, with 11 bases between them. Germline CDR1 and CDR2: SGHVS and FQNEAQ. CDR3 size: 13 residues. The chain's CDR3 is CASSSPWGNEQFF. The CDR3 region has the DNA TGTGCCAGCAGCTCGCCATGGGGAAATGAGCAGTTCTTC.

This clonotype came up many times. The V call is TRBV20-1, the J call TRBJ2-3; 13 bases are shared with TRBD2. V was clipped by 7 bases and J by 4 bases; unmatched bases: 8. Germline V gene lookup returns CDR1 DFQATT and CDR2 SNEGSKA (reference sequence). The CDR3 sequence is 15 residues long. The CDR3 nucleotides read TGCAGTGTCCTACCGGGACTAGCGGGGCCAGATACGCAGTATTTT. This translates into CSVLPGLAGPDTQYF.

This clonotype was detected ten times or more. The rearrangement links TRBV24-1 to TRBJ2-5, with 8 positions matching TRBD2. The CDR3 has 16 residues. Germline lookup yields CDR1 KGHDR and CDR2 SFDVKD. V trimming: 4 bases; J trimming: 4 bases; junction bases outside the gene matches: 10. This CDR3 reads CATSDPTSGRSETQYF. In nucleotides, the CDR3 is TGTGCCACCAGTGACCCTACAAGCGGGAGATCAGAGACCCAGTACTTC.

In its sample, this clonotype was seen a few times. The CDR3 coding sequence is TGCGCCAGCAGCTTGTTTTCTAGTATGGAGACCCAGTACTTC. It yields the protein CASSLFSSMETQYF. This chain connects TRBV5-1 to TRBJ2-5; D gene uncertain. The germline CDR1 and CDR2 sequences are SGHRS and YFSETQ. The CDR3 totals 14 residues. V gave up 1 base and J gave up 5 bases, with 12 bases separating them.

At least ten counts were recorded for this clonotype. The chain links TRBV5-1 to TRBJ2-1, with 11 bases aligning to TRBD1. The V segment lost 3 bases and the J segment 6 bases; nucleotides outside the gene matches: 5. The germline gives CDR1 SGHRS, CDR2 YFSETQ. This CDR3 region has 15 residues. The DNA for the CDR3 is TGCGCCAGCAGCTCGGGACAGGGGGATTCCAATGAGCAGTTCTTC. Translation: CASSSGQGDSNEQFF. The full variable domain, in which reference TRBV5-1 and TRBJ2-1 provide the parts outside the CDR3, is KAGVTQTPRYLIKTRGQQVTLSCSPISGHRSVSWYQQTPGQGLQFLFEYFSETQRNKGNFPGRFSGRQFSNSRSEMNVSTLELGDSALYLCASSSGQGDSNEQFFGPGTRLTVL.